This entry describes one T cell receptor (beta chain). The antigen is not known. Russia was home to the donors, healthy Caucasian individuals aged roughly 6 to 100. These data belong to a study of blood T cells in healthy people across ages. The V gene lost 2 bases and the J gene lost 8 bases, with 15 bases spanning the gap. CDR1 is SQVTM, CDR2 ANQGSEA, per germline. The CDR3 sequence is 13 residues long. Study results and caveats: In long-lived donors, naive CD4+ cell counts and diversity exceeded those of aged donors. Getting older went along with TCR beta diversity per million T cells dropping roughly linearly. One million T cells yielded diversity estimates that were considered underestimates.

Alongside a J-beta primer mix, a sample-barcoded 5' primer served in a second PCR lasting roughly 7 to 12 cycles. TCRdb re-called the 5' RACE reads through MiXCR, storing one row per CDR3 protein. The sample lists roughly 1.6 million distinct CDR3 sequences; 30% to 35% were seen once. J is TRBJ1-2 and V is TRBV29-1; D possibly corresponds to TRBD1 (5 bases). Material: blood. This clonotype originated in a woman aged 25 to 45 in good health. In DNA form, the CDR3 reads TGCAGCGTTGAAAACGGGGGTGAAGGAGGCTACACCTTC. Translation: CSVENGGEGGYTF.